The text below deals with one T cell receptor (beta chain). The data are from a study of cytomegalovirus exposure and HLA in healthy donors. Study summary: The use of the same platform for the roughly 120 validation repertoires and the 600 to 700 first-cohort repertoires was reported by a later analysis.

Sequenced by immunoSEQ multiplex PCR; TCRdb stores in-frame clones only, minus some. The data hold roughly 220,000 clones, with 75% to 95% observed a single time. The specimen was PBMCs. This TCR was recovered from a woman younger than 35 in good health and CMV-seronegative.

The CDR3 DNA follows: TGTGCCAGTGGACTAGCGGGGAACTACGAGCAGTACTTC. Its protein product is CASGLAGNYEQYF. The chain uses TRBV6-1 and TRBJ2-7; 12 bases agree with TRBD2. The CDR3 is 13 amino acids. Germline-derived CDR1 and CDR2 are MNHNS and SASEGT. The ends lost 9 bases at V and 3 bases at J; junction bases unmatched: 3.